Listed below are T cell receptor beta chains from one sample, sequenced in a study of blood T cell repertoires in COVID-19. TCRdb keeps only in-frame clones here, not all; method: immunoSEQ multiplex PCR. The sample consists of about 160,000 clones, approximately 86% of them appearing once. The sequencing input was peripheral blood. The receptors originated from a man at least 80 years old with COVID-19, enrolled during active disease. The CDR3 runs from the conserved cysteine through the conserved F or W. A D gene is named only where the DNA matches it firmly. Size values are once, few and many counts, or a class for expanded clones, and some rows have none.

DNA | CDR3 | size | V | length | J | D
TGTGCCAGCAGTTTCCCGAGGGGGGGGGCAAACTACAATGAGCAGTTCTTC | CASSFPRGGANYNEQFF | - | TRBV28 | 17 | TRBJ2-1 | -
TGTGCCAGCAGCCCGGGTGGGAGGGGCCACTACGAGCAGTACTTC | CASSPGGRGHYEQYF | - | TRBV5-6 | 15 | TRBJ2-7 | TRBD2
TGTGCCAGCTCACCGGGGAGGACGGAAACTGAAGCTTTCTTT | CASSPGRTETEAFF | - | TRBV18 | 14 | TRBJ1-1 | -
TGTGCCAGTAGTGCGAGACAGATCACCCACACTGAAGCTTTCTTT | CASSARQITHTEAFF | - | TRBV19 | 15 | TRBJ1-1 | -
TGTGCCAGCAGTGAGGGACAGGGTTTCTCTGGAAACACCATATATTTT | CASSEGQGFSGNTIYF | - | TRBV6-1 | 16 | TRBJ1-3 | TRBD1
TGTGCCAGCAGCTCCCGGGGAGTTCTACCCCTCCACTTT | CASSSRGVLPLHF | - | TRBV5-6 | 13 | TRBJ1-6 | -
TGTGCCAGCAGTTTAGCACAGATTAACTATGGCTACACCTTC | CASSLAQINYGYTF | - | TRBV28 | 14 | TRBJ1-2 | -
TGTGCCAGCAGCTTACGCCAGGGGGCAGCTCAGCCCCAGCATTTT | CASSLRQGAAQPQHF | - | TRBV7-2 | 15 | TRBJ1-5 | TRBD1
TGTGCCAGCAGTTTACAACCCGACCTCAGGTACACCTTC | CASSLQPDLRYTF | - | TRBV28 | 13 | TRBJ1-2 | -
TGCAGCGTTGCAACGGATCCTGGGAGGGTGGTCACTGAAGCTTTCTTT | CSVATDPGRVVTEAFF | - | TRBV29-1 | 16 | TRBJ1-1 | -
TGCGCCAGCACCTCAGCAGATACGCAGTATTTT | CASTSADTQYF | - | TRBV5-1 | 11 | TRBJ2-3 | -
TGTGCCAGCACTTCTGTGATCACCGGGACAGGGCGCGAGCAGTACTTC | CASTSVITGTGREQYF | few | TRBV5-8 | 16 | TRBJ2-7 | TRBD1
TGTGCCAGCAGCTCCCACCGAGGGGGCGCGAGCAACAATGAGCAGTTCTTC | CASSSHRGGASNNEQFF | - | TRBV7-2 | 17 | TRBJ2-1 | TRBD1
TGTGCCAGCTCACCGTACAGCTCAACTAATGAAAAACTGTTTTTT | CASSPYSSTNEKLFF | - | TRBV18 | 15 | TRBJ1-4 | -
TGTGCCAGCAGTTACTCGGGACAGCCGAACACTGAAGCTTTCTTT | CASSYSGQPNTEAFF | - | TRBV6-5 | 15 | TRBJ1-1 | TRBD1
TGTGCCAGCAGCGAAAATTCGGGGGGCACTGAAGCTTTCTTT | CASSENSGGTEAFF | - | TRBV11-2 | 14 | TRBJ1-1 | -